This is a list of T cell receptor beta chains from one sample in a study of shared clonotypes between healthy human individuals. Only in-frame clones appear in the TCRdb table, and some are missing; sequencing was by immunoSEQ multiplex PCR. The sample has roughly 700,000 clones; less than 95% are singletons. Sequences were obtained from memory CD8+ T cells from PBMCs. These receptors came from a man younger than 35 in good health. Some clones in this sample may be carry-over from other donors' samples. The CDR3 runs from the conserved cysteine through the conserved F or W. The order of the fields is clone size, CDR3 length, D gene, V gene, J gene, CDR3 DNA, CDR3 protein. The D gene is left open where the match is weak. Size values are once, few and many counts, or a class for expanded clones, and some rows have none.

.	12	.	TRBV19	TRBJ2-7	TGTGCCAGTAGTATACAGGGGTACGAGCAGTACTTC	CASSIQGYEQYF
once	15	TRBD1	TRBV2	TRBJ1-5	TGTGCCAGCAGCCAGGCCGGGACAGAGAATCAGCCCCAGCATTTT	CASSQAGTENQPQHF
.	16	.	TRBV2	TRBJ1-2	TGTGCCAGCAGCCCCCCGGTCTCAATAACCAACTATGGCTACACCTTC	CASSPPVSITNYGYTF
.	16	.	TRBV2	TRBJ1-4	TGTGCCAGCAGTACCAAAATGGGGGGGATGAATGAAAAACTGTTTTTT	CASSTKMGGMNEKLFF
.	15	.	TRBV7-9	TRBJ1-4	TGTGCCAGCAGCTCGCCCTTGGAGAGGCGAGAAAAACTGTTTTTT	CASSSPLERREKLFF
.	15	.	TRBV7-9	TRBJ1-4	TGTGCCAGCAGCATACGACAGGAACATAATGAAAAACTGTTTTTT	CASSIRQEHNEKLFF
.	13	.	TRBV7-9	TRBJ2-2	TGTGCCAGCAGCTTTACCAGGGACGGGGAGCTGTTTTTT	CASSFTRDGELFF
.	15	.	TRBV9	TRBJ1-5	TGTGCCAGCAGCGTAGATTTAGATAGCAATCAGCCCCAGCATTTT	CASSVDLDSNQPQHF
.	16	.	TRBV7-2	TRBJ2-7	TGTGCCAGCAGCTTAATCGGGTCTAGCTACCGGTACGAGCAGTACTTC	CASSLIGSSYRYEQYF
.	15	.	TRBV7-9	TRBJ2-1	TGTGCCAGCAGCTTAATCCAGGGTCGTTTGGGTGAGCAGTTCTTC	CASSLIQGRLGEQFF
.	14	.	TRBV7-3	TRBJ2-7	TGTGCCAGCAGCCCTGAAATAAGATCCTACGAGCAGTACTTC	CASSPEIRSYEQYF
.	12	.	TRBV6-1	TRBJ1-3	TGTGCCAGCTTCGGTCAGGGCTTGGCCATATATTTT	CASFGQGLAIYF
.	15	.	TRBV19	TRBJ1-1	TGTGCCAGTAGTCTTGGAAAGACAGGTAACACTGAAGCTTTCTTT	CASSLGKTGNTEAFF
few	16	.	TRBV28	TRBJ1-1	TGTGCCAGCAGTACTCTATGGGAGAGCGTGAACACTGAAGCTTTCTTT	CASSTLWESVNTEAFF
many	15	.	TRBV9	TRBJ1-4	TGTGCCAGCAGCACCTCAGGGGCGACTAATGAAAAACTGTTTTTT	CASSTSGATNEKLFF
few	11	.	TRBV19	TRBJ2-7	TGTGCCAGTAGTATGGGGACCGAGCAGTACTTC	CASSMGTEQYF
.	14	.	TRBV14	TRBJ1-1	TGTGCCAGCAGCCAGGAGACAGGGAACACTGAAGCTTTCTTT	CASSQETGNTEAFF
.	14	.	TRBV4-1	TRBJ2-3	TGCGCCAGCAGTCAGAGACAGCGAGGGGATACGCAGTATTTT	CASSQRQRGDTQYF
few	13	.	TRBV29-1	TRBJ2-2	TGCAGCGTTACACGGGCCCAAACCGGGGAGCTGTTTTTT	CSVTRAQTGELFF
.	14	.	TRBV6-5	TRBJ1-1	TGTGCCAGCAGTGTTCGACAGGAGAACACTGAAGCTTTCTTT	CASSVRQENTEAFF
.	14	.	TRBV5-7	TRBJ1-2	TGTGCCAGCAGCTTTTATCCCGTTAACTATGGCTACACCTTC	CASSFYPVNYGYTF
.	15	TRBD2	TRBV7-6	TRBJ2-5	TGTGCCAGCAGCTTGACTAGCGGGAGGATAGAGACCCAGTACTTC	CASSLTSGRIETQYF
.	15	.	TRBV19	TRBJ2-7	TGTGCCAGTAGCCCTGCCGTCGAGTTGGATTACGAGCAGTACTTC	CASSPAVELDYEQYF
.	16	TRBD2	TRBV11-2	TRBJ2-1	TGTGCCAGCAGCTCACCAGCGGGGGGATCCTACAATGAGCAGTTCTTC	CASSSPAGGSYNEQFF
.	13	.	TRBV5-5	TRBJ2-7	TGTGCCAGCAGCTTGCTGCTAGCCTACGAGCAGTACTTC	CASSLLLAYEQYF
.	15	.	TRBV19	TRBJ1-5	TGTGCCAGTAGTCCATCCCTAGGGTTCCGTCAGCCCCAGCATTTT	CASSPSLGFRQPQHF
many	13	.	TRBV9	TRBJ1-1	TGTGCCAGCAGCGCTGGGGCAAATTCTGAAGCTTTCTTT	CASSAGANSEAFF
.	16	.	TRBV7-6	TRBJ1-5	TGTGCCAGCAGCTTTGGTAAGCGGGGAAGCAATCAGCCCCAGCATTTT	CASSFGKRGSNQPQHF
.	14	.	TRBV19	TRBJ2-3	TGTGCCAGTAATCTACTGGGACGAGGAGATACGCAGTATTTT	CASNLLGRGDTQYF
.	14	.	TRBV7-9	TRBJ2-3	TGTGCCAGCAGCTTTAGTACTAGCACAGATACGCAGTATTTT	CASSFSTSTDTQYF
.	15	.	TRBV5-4	TRBJ2-1	TGTGCCAGCAGCTTGGTTTCTGGCCGAGACAATGAGCAGTTCTTC	CASSLVSGRDNEQFF
once	14	TRBD1	TRBV10-3	TRBJ2-1	TGTGCCATCAAGGTAGGGCCCACAGGGGGTGAGCAGTTCTTC	CAIKVGPTGGEQFF
.	13	TRBD2	TRBV6-1	TRBJ2-7	TGTGCCAGCGCCGACGGGAGGTACTACGAGCAGTACTTC	CASADGRYYEQYF
.	12	.	TRBV9	TRBJ1-2	TGTGCCAGCAGCCCCACCGAGGGGGGCTACACCTTC	CASSPTEGGYTF
.	11	.	TRBV7-9	TRBJ1-1	TGTGCCAGCAGCTTAGCGCCTGAAGCTTTCTTT	CASSLAPEAFF
.	14	.	TRBV28	TRBJ2-5	TGTGCCAGCAGTACTCGACGGTACCAAGAGACCCAGTACTTC	CASSTRRYQETQYF
.	16	.	TRBV4-3	TRBJ1-2	TGCGCCAGCAGCCAAGATTTTACAGGACCTAACTATGGCTACACCTTC	CASSQDFTGPNYGYTF
.	15	.	TRBV7-2	TRBJ2-3	TGTGCCAGCAGCTTTTTCTTATCTGAAAGAGATACGCAGTATTTT	CASSFFLSERDTQYF
.	15	.	TRBV11-1	TRBJ2-7	TGTGCCAGCAGCCCCGTCGTCTCTGCCACCTACGAGCAGTACTTC	CASSPVVSATYEQYF
.	14	TRBD1	TRBV15	TRBJ2-4	TGTGCCACTAACCGGACAGGGACGGAAAACATTCAGTACTTC	CATNRTGTENIQYF
.	19	TRBD2	TRBV28	TRBJ2-2	TGTGCCAGCAGTTACCCGCTACTAGCGGGAGGGCCCCACACCGGGGAGCTGTTTTTT	CASSYPLLAGGPHTGELFF
.	16	.	TRBV7-9	TRBJ2-2	TGTGCCAGCAGCTTAGACGGCAACTGGAACACCGGGGAGCTGTTTTTT	CASSLDGNWNTGELFF
.	19	TRBD2	TRBV5-1	TRBJ2-1	TGCGCCAGCAGCTTCCCTTTTTTGTCAGTGGGAGAGGGGAGGGATGAGCAGTTCTTC	CASSFPFLSVGEGRDEQFF
.	14	.	TRBV6-5	TRBJ1-2	TGTGCCAGCCGGAAGACAGCTTCTAACTATGGCTACACCTTC	CASRKTASNYGYTF
.	14	TRBD1	TRBV28	TRBJ2-7	TGTGCCAGCAGTTTACAAGGGGGCACGGACGAGCAGTACTTC	CASSLQGGTDEQYF
once	15	TRBD1	TRBV16	TRBJ2-7	TGTGCCAGCAGCTCTCCCGGGACAGGGGCCTACGAGCAGTACTTC	CASSSPGTGAYEQYF
.	16	.	TRBV5-8	TRBJ1-5	TGTGCCAGCAGCACCGGGGGGGCTTATAGCAATCAGCCCCAGCATTTT	CASSTGGAYSNQPQHF
.	14	.	TRBV4-3	TRBJ2-7	TGCGCCAGCAGCCAAGCCAGGGTCTCCTACGAGCAGTACTTC	CASSQARVSYEQYF
.	15	.	TRBV4-1	TRBJ2-7	TGCGCCAGCAGCCAAGAGCGGGGACTCACCTACGAGCAGTACTTC	CASSQERGLTYEQYF
.	16	TRBD1	TRBV27	TRBJ1-1	TGTGCCAGCAGTCTTACTTTGACAGGGGGGAACACTGAAGCTTTCTTT	CASSLTLTGGNTEAFF
.	14	TRBD2	TRBV6-5	TRBJ2-5	TGTGCCAGCAGTTACAGGACTAGTATAGAGACCCAGTACTTC	CASSYRTSIETQYF
.	14	.	TRBV4-1	TRBJ2-2	TGCGCCAGCAGCCGCGGGACTAACACCGGGGAGCTGTTTTTT	CASSRGTNTGELFF
.	17	.	TRBV10-3	TRBJ1-5	TGTGCCATCAGTCCCTCATCGGTCGGTGGGGGGGATCAGCCCCAGCATTTT	CAISPSSVGGGDQPQHF
.	13	.	TRBV15	TRBJ1-5	TGTGCCACCGCCGGGGAAGTGAGTCAGCCCCAGCATTTT	CATAGEVSQPQHF